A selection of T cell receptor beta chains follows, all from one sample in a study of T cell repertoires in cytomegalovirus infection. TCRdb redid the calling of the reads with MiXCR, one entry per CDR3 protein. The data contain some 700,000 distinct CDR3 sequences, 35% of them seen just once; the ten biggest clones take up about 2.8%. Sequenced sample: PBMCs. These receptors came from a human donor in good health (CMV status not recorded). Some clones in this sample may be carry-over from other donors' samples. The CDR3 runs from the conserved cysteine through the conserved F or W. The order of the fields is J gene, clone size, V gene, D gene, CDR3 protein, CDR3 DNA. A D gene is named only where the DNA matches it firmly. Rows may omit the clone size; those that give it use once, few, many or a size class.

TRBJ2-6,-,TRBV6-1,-,CASSEPLISGANVLTF,TGTGCCAGCAGTGAACCCCTGATCTCTGGGGCCAACGTCCTGACTTTC
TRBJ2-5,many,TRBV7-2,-,CASRPPSGRQRRGTQYF,TGTGCCAGCAGACCCCCGTCTGGTAGACAGAGGCGGGGGACCCAGTACTTC
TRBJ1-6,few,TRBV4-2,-,CASSSFNLAANSPLHF,TGTGCCAGCAGCTCGTTCAATCTGGCCGCCAATTCACCCCTCCACTTT
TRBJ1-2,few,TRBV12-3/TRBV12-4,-,CASSRQEGRVAGYTF,TGTGCCAGCAGTCGACAGGAGGGGCGAGTAGCCGGCTACACCTTC
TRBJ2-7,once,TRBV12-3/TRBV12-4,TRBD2,CASSKQAGARYEKYF,TGTGCCAGCAGTAAACAAGCGGGAGCTAGATACGAGAAGTACTTC
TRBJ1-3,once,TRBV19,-,CASSGGYGNTIYF,TGTGCCAGTAGTGGGGGCTACGGAAACACCATATATTTT
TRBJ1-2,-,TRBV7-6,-,CASSPPQGYGYTF,TGTGCCAGCAGCCCTCCCCAAGGGTATGGCTACACCTTC
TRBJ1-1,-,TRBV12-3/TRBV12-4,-,CASSLGQGGAFF,TGTGCCAGCAGTTTAGGGCAGGGAGGAGCTTTCTTT
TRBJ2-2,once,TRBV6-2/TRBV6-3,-,CASSSGPIGPTGELFF,TGTGCCAGCAGTTCAGGGCCCATCGGGCCAACCGGGGAGCTGTTTTTT
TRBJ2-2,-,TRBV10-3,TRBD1,CAIRTDRDTGELFF,TGTGCCATCAGGACAGACAGGGACACCGGGGAGCTGTTTTTT
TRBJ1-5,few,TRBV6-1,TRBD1,CASSVKTGGSNQPQHF,TGTGCCAGCAGTGTCAAGACAGGGGGAAGCAATCAGCCCCAGCATTTT
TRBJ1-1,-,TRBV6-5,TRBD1,CASSYSRDRAYEDFF,TGTGCCAGCAGTTACTCCCGGGACAGGGCTTATGAAGATTTCTTT
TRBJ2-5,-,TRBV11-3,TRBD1,CASSRGQGETQSF,TGTGCCAGCAGCCGCGGACAGGGGGAGACCCAGTCCTTC
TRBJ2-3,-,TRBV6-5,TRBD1,CASSYSPGGVTDTQYF,TGTGCCAGCAGTTACTCGCCAGGGGGTGTAACAGATACGCAGTATTTT
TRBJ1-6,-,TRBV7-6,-,CASGPDQNSPLHF,TGTGCCAGCGGTCCAGACCAGAATTCACCCCTCCACTTT
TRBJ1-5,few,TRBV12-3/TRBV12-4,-,CASSLSPEPQHF,TGTGCCAGCAGTTTATCGCCCGAGCCCCAGCATTTT
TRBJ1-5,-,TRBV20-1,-,CSARDGAGWQPQHF,TGCAGTGCTAGAGATGGGGCGGGTTGGCAGCCCCAGCATTTT
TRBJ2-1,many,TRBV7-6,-,CASSATRGAYNEQFF,TGTGCCAGCAGCGCCACGAGGGGGGCCTACAATGAGCAGTTCTTC
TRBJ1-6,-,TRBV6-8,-,CASSYSGEYSPLHF,TGTGCCAGCAGTTACTCTGGGGAGTACTCACCCCTCCACTTT
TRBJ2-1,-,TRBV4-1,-,CASSQDLGTEQFF,TGTGCCAGCAGCCAAGATCTAGGCACTGAGCAGTTCTTC
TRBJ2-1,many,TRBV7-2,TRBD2,CASSPELAGWQFF,TGTGCCAGCAGCCCGGAACTAGCGGGATGGCAGTTCTTC
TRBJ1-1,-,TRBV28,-,CASSSFFTGLSAFF,TGTGCCAGCAGCTCCTTCTTCACAGGGTTGAGTGCTTTCTTT
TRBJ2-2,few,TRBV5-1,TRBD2,CASSSSGRDTGELFF,TGCGCCAGCAGCTCAAGCGGGAGAGACACCGGGGAGCTGTTTTTT
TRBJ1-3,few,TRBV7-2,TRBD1,CASSLQGAPGNTIYF,TGTGCCAGCAGCTTACAGGGGGCGCCTGGAAACACCATATATTTT
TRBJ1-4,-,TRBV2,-,CASTPRVKLFF,TGTGCCAGCACTCCAAGGGTTAAACTGTTTTTT
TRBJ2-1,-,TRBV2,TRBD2,CASSESGGLASEQFF,TGTGCCAGCAGTGAAAGCGGGGGCCTTGCCAGTGAGCAGTTCTTC
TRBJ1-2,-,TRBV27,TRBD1,CASSPSQTGWNGYTF,TGTGCCAGCAGTCCGTCCCAGACAGGGTGGAACGGCTACACCTTC
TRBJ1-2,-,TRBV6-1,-,CASRSTRAWGYTF,TGTGCCAGCAGGTCAACGAGGGCTTGGGGCTACACCTTC
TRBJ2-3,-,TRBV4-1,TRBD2,CASSLGTSALRDTQYF,TGCGCCAGCAGCCTTGGGACTAGCGCACTACGGGATACGCAGTATTTT
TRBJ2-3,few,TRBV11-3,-,CASSPQGSSTDTQYF,TGTGCCAGCAGCCCCCAGGGGTCTAGCACAGATACGCAGTATTTT
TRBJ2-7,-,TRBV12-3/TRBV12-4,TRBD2,CASSPGPGRVASYEQYF,TGTGCCAGCAGTCCGGGACCAGGGAGGGTGGCCTCCTACGAGCAGTACTTC
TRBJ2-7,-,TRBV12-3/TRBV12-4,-,CASRWTAGYEQYF,TGTGCCAGCAGGTGGACGGCCGGCTACGAGCAGTACTTC
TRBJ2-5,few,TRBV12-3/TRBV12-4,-,CASRRDTSVQETQYF,TGTGCCAGCAGAAGGGACACGAGCGTCCAAGAGACCCAGTACTTC
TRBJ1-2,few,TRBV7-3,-,CASSPSGGYGYTF,TGTGCCAGCAGCCCGAGCGGGGGCTACGGCTACACCTTC
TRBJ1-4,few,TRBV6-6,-,CASSSRWHEKLFF,TGTGCCAGCAGTTCGAGGTGGCACGAAAAACTGTTTTTT
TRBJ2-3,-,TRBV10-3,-,CAISTGVTDTQYF,TGTGCCATCAGTACCGGGGTCACAGATACGCAGTATTTT
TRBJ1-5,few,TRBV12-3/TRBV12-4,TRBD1,CASSPGQGASGQPQHF,TGTGCCAGCAGTCCTGGACAGGGGGCTTCGGGTCAGCCCCAGCATTTT
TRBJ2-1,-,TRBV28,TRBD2,CASSFGSGGRPYNEQFF,TGTGCCAGCAGTTTCGGTAGCGGGGGGCGCCCTTACAATGAGCAGTTCTTC
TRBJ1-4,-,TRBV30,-,CAWSSGLNLDEKLFF,TGTGCCTGGAGTAGTGGCCTCAATCTTGATGAAAAACTGTTTTTT